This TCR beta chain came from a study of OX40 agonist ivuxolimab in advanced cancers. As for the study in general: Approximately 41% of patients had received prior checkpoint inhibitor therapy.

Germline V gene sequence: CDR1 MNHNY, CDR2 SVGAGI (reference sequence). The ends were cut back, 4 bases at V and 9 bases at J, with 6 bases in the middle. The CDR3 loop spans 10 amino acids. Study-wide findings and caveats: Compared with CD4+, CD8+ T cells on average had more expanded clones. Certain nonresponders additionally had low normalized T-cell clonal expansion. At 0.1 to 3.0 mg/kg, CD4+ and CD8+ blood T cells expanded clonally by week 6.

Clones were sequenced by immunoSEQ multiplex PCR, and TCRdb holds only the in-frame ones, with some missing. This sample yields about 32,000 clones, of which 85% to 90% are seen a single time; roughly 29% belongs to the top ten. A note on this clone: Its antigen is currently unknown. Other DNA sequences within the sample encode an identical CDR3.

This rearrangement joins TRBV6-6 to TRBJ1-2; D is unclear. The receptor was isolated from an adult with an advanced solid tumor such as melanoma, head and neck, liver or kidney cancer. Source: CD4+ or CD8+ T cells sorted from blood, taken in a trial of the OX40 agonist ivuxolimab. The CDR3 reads CASSFGCYTF. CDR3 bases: TGTGCCAGCAGTTTTGGCTGCTACACCTTC.